These 8 T cell receptor beta chains came from one sample sequenced in a study of T cell responses to AZD1222 COVID-19 vaccine. Only in-frame clones appear in the TCRdb table, and some are missing; sequencing was by immunoSEQ multiplex PCR. The sample lists 130,000 to 150,000 clones; over 75% were seen once. Material: peripheral blood, obtained 28 days after the second dose of the MenACWY control vaccine. These receptors originate from an adult who received the MenACWY meningococcal vaccine as a control.

V and J are TRBV27 and TRBJ2-2, with D tentatively TRBD2 (6 bases). The V and J ends lost 3 bases and 3 bases respectively, with 14 bases between them. Germline-derived CDR1 and CDR2 are MNHEY and SMNVEV (reference sequence). This CDR3 comprises 16 residues. The DNA of the CDR3 is TGTGCCAGCAGTTTTCCCGGCGGGGTTGACACCGGGGAGCTGTTTTTT. This sequence encodes CASSFPGGVDTGELFF.

The rearrangement joins TRBV7-2 to TRBJ1-3; D is perhaps TRBD1 (5 bases). This CDR3 comprises 15 residues. Germline V gene data show CDR1 as SGHTA and CDR2 as FQGNSA. V was trimmed by 1 base and J by 0 bases, leaving 7 bases between them. The chain's CDR3 is CASSLEGSSGNTIYF. CDR3 coding DNA: TGTGCCAGCAGCTTAGAGGGGAGCTCTGGAAACACCATATATTTT.

This chain joins TRBV19 and TRBJ2-7, with D possibly being TRBD2 (5 bases). The CDR3 sequence is 13 residues long. The germline CDR1 and CDR2 sequences are LNHDA and SQIVND (reference sequence). V lost 3 bases to trimming and J lost 5 bases, with 11 bases between them. The CDR3 loop is CASSMEVRDEQYF. CDR3 DNA sequence: TGTGCCAGTAGTATGGAGGTCCGGGACGAGCAGTACTTC.

The chain combines TRBV11-3 with TRBJ2-4; D may be TRBD2 (6 bases). The germline V gene encodes CDR1 SGHNT and CDR2 YENEEA. The CDR3 sequence is 14 residues long. Trimming removed 4 bases at V and 0 bases at J, with 7 bases between. CDR3 protein: CASSSGLAKNIQYF. CDR3 in DNA: TGTGCCAGCAGCTCGGGACTAGCCAAAAACATTCAGTACTTC. Based on the CDR3 plus reference TRBV11-3 and TRBJ2-4, the full variable domain is EAGVVQSPRYKIIEKKQPVAFWCNPISGHNTLYWYLQNLGQGPELLIRYENEEAVDDSQLPKDRFSAERLKGVDSTLKIQPAELGDSAVYLCASSSGLAKNIQYFGAGTRLSVL.

The CDR3, as DNA: TGTGCCAGCAGCTTAGAGCGGGGCGGGGAGGGGCAGCCCCAGCATTTT. The encoded protein is CASSLERGGEGQPQHF. This chain connects TRBV7-9 to TRBJ1-5, with D perhaps TRBD1 (5 bases). Trimming left V 1 base short and J 7 bases short, with 17 bases between. The CDR3 loop spans 16 amino acids. The germline V gene has CDR1 SEHNR and CDR2 FQNEAQ (reference sequence). The full variable domain, completed using reference TRBV7-9 and TRBJ1-5, is DTGVSQNPRHKITKRGQNVTFRCDPISEHNRLYWYRQTLGQGPEFLTYFQNEAQLEKSRLLSDRFSAERPKGSFSTLEIQRTEQGDSAMYLCASSLERGGEGQPQHFGDGTRLSIL.

This clone is a singleton in its sample. This chain links TRBV7-9 with TRBJ2-3; 10 positions match TRBD2. The CDR3 is 15 residues long. V lost 5 bases to trimming and J lost 4 bases; unmatched junction nucleotides: 6. CDR1 and CDR2 (germline): SEHNR, FQNEAQ (reference sequence). The CDR3 coding sequence is TGTGCCAGCAGCGGAGGGACTAGCGAGGCAGATACGCAGTATTTT. It encodes CASSGGTSEADTQYF.

In DNA form, the CDR3 reads TGTGCCAGCAGCCAAGTCTATAGACAGGGCAGCACTGAAGCTTTCTTT. As protein: CASSQVYRQGSTEAFF. The chain joins TRBV14 to TRBJ1-1, with 7 bases matching TRBD1. Per germline, CDR1 SGHDN and CDR2 FVKESK. With 1 base clipped from V and 4 bases from J, the junction kept 9 bases outside the gene matches. The CDR3 loop spans 16 amino acids.

The V and J genes are TRBV18 and TRBJ2-5; TRBD1 agrees at 9 bases. Looked up from germline, CDR1 is KGHSH and CDR2 is LQKENI. V lost 5 bases and J lost 5; bases outside the gene matches: 6. This CDR3 comprises 14 residues. CDR3 region: CASSSQGAGETQYF. The CDR3 coding sequence is TGTGCCAGCTCATCACAGGGGGCGGGGGAGACCCAGTACTTC.